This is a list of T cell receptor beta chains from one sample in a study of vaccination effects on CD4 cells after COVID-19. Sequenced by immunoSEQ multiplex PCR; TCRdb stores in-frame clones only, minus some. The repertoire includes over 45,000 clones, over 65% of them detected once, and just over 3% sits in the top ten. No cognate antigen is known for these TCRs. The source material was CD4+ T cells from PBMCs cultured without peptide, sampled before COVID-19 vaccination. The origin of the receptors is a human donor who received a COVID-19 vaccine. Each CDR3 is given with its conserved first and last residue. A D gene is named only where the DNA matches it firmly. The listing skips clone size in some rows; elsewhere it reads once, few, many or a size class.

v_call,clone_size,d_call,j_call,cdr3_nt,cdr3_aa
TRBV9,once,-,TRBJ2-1,TGTGCCAGCAGCGTAGAAGGGACACCACAATACAATGAGCAGTTCTTC,CASSVEGTPQYNEQFF
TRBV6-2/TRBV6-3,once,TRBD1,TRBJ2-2,TGTGCCAGCAGTTACCGCGGTGGGACAGGGATCCGCACCGGGGAGCTGTTTTTT,CASSYRGGTGIRTGELFF
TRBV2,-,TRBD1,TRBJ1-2,TGTGCCAGCAACCCCGACAGGGCCATGGGCTATGGCTACACCTTC,CASNPDRAMGYGYTF
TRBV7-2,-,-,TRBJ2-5,TGTGCCAGCAGCTTAGTAGCGGGTTCGGGGGGCGTCAGGGAGACCCAGTACTTC,CASSLVAGSGGVRETQYF
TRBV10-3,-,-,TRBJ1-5,TGTGCCATCAGTGAAGGGTCTCAGCCTAGCAATCAGCCCCAGCATTTT,CAISEGSQPSNQPQHF
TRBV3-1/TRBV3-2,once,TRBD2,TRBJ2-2,TGTGCCAGCAGCCGGGCAGGACTAGCGGGGGCGAACACCGGGGAGCTGTTTTTT,CASSRAGLAGANTGELFF
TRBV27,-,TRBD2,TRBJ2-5,TGTGCCAGCAGTTTCTACGGGACTAGCTTTCGGGAGACCCAGTACTTC,CASSFYGTSFRETQYF
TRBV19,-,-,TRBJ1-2,TGTGCCAGTAGAGATTCCCGAAGCAACTATGGCTACACCTTC,CASRDSRSNYGYTF
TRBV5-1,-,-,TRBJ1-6,TGCGCCAGCAGCTTGGGACAGGCCTCTTCACCCCTCCACTTT,CASSLGQASSPLHF
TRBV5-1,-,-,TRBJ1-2,TGCGCCAGCAGCCCCGGATCTCGGCAGGCCGAGCATGGCTACACCTTC,CASSPGSRQAEHGYTF
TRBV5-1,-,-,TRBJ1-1,TGCGCCAGCAGCACCGGGACAATCGAAGCTTTCTTT,CASSTGTIEAFF
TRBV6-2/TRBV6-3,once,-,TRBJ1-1,TGTGCCAGCAGTTACGTGCAGGGGAACACTGAAGCTTTCTTT,CASSYVQGNTEAFF
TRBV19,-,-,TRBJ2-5,TGTGCCAGTAGTCCCCGATCCGGGGTACAAGGGGTGACCCAGTACTTC,CASSPRSGVQGVTQYF
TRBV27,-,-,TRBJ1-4,TGTGCCAGCAGTTTTGGAAAGGGTGTGCCTGCAACTAATGAAAAACTGTTTTTT,CASSFGKGVPATNEKLFF
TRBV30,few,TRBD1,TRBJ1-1,TGTGCCAGAGACAGGGGAATGAACACTGAAGCTTTCTTT,CARDRGMNTEAFF
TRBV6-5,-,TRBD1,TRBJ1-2,TGTGCCTCCTCGGACAGGGCCTCCTATGGCTACACCTTC,CASSDRASYGYTF
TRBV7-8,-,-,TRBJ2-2,TGTGCCAGCAGCTTAGACAGGGCTAACACCGGGGAGCTGTTTTTT,CASSLDRANTGELFF
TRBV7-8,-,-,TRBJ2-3,TGTGCCAGCAGCTTACTAGCGAGTCCCACAGATACGCAGTATTTT,CASSLLASPTDTQYF
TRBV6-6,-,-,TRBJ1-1,TGTGCCAGCACCGGACTATTTGAAGCTTTCTTT,CASTGLFEAFF
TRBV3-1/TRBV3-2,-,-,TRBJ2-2,TGTGCCAGCAGCTTTGGGCAAAGGCCTCTAGTATTTCCCGGGGAGCTGTTTTTT,CASSFGQRPLVFPGELFF
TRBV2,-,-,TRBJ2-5,TGTGCCAGCCGAGCTGGCCGTTCGGGCGCGGGAGAGACCCAGTACTTC,CASRAGRSGAGETQYF
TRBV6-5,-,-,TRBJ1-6,TGTGCCAGCAGTACAGGGCTGAATTCACCCCTCCACTTT,CASSTGLNSPLHF
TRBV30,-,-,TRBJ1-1,TGTGCCTGGATATATCGATGGGGAAGAGGGGCTGAAGCTTTCTTT,CAWIYRWGRGAEAFF
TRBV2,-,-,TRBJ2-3,TGTGCCAGCAGATTCTCCAGGGAGGAGGGCACAGATACGCAGTATTTT,CASRFSREEGTDTQYF
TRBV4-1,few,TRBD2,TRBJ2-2,TGCGCCACCCTGGGACTAGCGGGGGGTTACGACACCGGGGAGCTGTTTTTT,CATLGLAGGYDTGELFF
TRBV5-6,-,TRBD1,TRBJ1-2,TGTGCCAGCAGCCTGATGGACAGGAAAACCTATGGCTACACCTTC,CASSLMDRKTYGYTF
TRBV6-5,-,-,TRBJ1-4,TGTGCCAGCACCCCGAGGGGGGGGCCAAGAGAAAAACTGTTTTTT,CASTPRGGPREKLFF
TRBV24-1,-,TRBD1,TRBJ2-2,TGTGCCACCAGTGCCAGGGACAGGGACACCGGGGAGCTGTTTTTT,CATSARDRDTGELFF
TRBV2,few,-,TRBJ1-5,TGTGCCAGCAGTGGCAGGACGGTCGGCAATCAGCCCCAGCATTTT,CASSGRTVGNQPQHF
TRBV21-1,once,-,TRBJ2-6,TGTGCCAGCAGCAAGGAGGGGACACTACGGGAGGCCAACGTCCTGACTTTC,CASSKEGTLREANVLTF
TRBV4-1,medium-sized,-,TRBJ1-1,TGCGCCAGCAGCCAAGAGACCACAGGAGACACTGAAGCTTTCTTT,CASSQETTGDTEAFF
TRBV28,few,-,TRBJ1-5,TGTGCCAGCAGGCCCCAGGCGGCAGCGTATAGCAATCAGCCCCAGCATTTT,CASRPQAAAYSNQPQHF
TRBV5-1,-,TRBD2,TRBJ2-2,TGCGCCAGCAGCCCCCGGGAGGACACCGGGGAGCTGTTTTTT,CASSPREDTGELFF
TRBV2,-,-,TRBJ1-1,TGTGCCAGCAGGCAGCAGGGTGACGTTTCTGAAGCTTTCTTT,CASRQQGDVSEAFF
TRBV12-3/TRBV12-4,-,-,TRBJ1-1,TGTGCCAGCAGTAGAAAGGAGAACACTGAAGCTTTCTTT,CASSRKENTEAFF